Following are 25 T cell receptor beta chains from one sample sequenced in a study of T cell responses to AZD1222 COVID-19 vaccine. Here immunoSEQ multiplex PCR was the method, and the copy in TCRdb shows in-frame clones only, minus some. Seen here are 130,000 or so clones, approximately 90% observed once, and the top ten hold 1.5% to 2%. This specimen consisted of peripheral blood, obtained on day 0 of AZD1222 vaccination. These receptors were obtained from an adult in good health.

This clone was picked up one time. The chain couples TRBV12-3 or TRBV12-4 to TRBJ1-4, with D maybe TRBD1 (6 bases). V lost 3 bases, J lost 8 bases, and 10 bases lay in between. The CDR3 is 13 residues long. As DNA, the CDR3 is TGTGCCAGCAGTTTCCAGGGGAGGGAAAAACTGTTTTTT. Translated, it gives CASSFQGREKLFF.

Only one count was recorded for this clone. CDR3 bases: TGTGCCAGCAGCTTGGATGTTGGGGGGCTTAATGAAAAACTGTTTTTT. It is translated as CASSLDVGGLNEKLFF. The chain carries TRBV5-8 and TRBJ1-4, with a possible D match to TRBD1 (6 bases). V was cut by 0 bases and J by 4 bases, with 13 bases left in between. The CDR3 consists of 16 residues. CDR1 SGHTS and CDR2 YDEGEE come from the germline V gene.

The chain couples TRBV2 to TRBJ1-2; 7 nucleotides match TRBD1. The V segment lost 6 bases and the J segment 2 bases; nucleotides outside the gene matches: 9. Germline CDR1 is SNHLY and CDR2 is FYNNEI. CDR3 length: 15 amino acids. The CDR3 region is CASRELTGSNYGYTF. The CDR3 nucleotides are TGTGCCAGCAGGGAACTGACAGGGAGCAACTATGGCTACACCTTC.

The chain employs TRBV5-1 and TRBJ2-6, with 7 bases fitting TRBD1. The CDR3 runs to 17 residues. CDR1 and CDR2 from the germline V gene are SGHRS and YFSETQ. Trimming took 0 bases from V and 0 from J; bases not matched to a gene: 3. This chain's CDR3 is CASSLDRDSSGANVLTF. The CDR3 DNA follows: TGCGCCAGCAGCTTGGACCGGGACAGCTCTGGGGCCAACGTCCTGACTTTC.

The J gene is TRBJ2-3, the V gene TRBV5-1; D is perhaps TRBD2 (6 bases). The length of the CDR3 is 15 residues. Germline V gene sequence: CDR1 SGHRS, CDR2 YFSETQ. Trimming cost V 5 bases and J 0 bases, with 13 bases left between them. CDR3 nucleotides: TGCGCCAGCAGTGGAGTAGCGGTTAGCACAGATACGCAGTATTTT. Amino acid sequence: CASSGVAVSTDTQYF. The full variable domain, its missing parts supplied by reference TRBV5-1 and TRBJ2-3, is KAGVTQTPRYLIKTRGQQVTLSCSPISGHRSVSWYQQTPGQGLQFLFEYFSETQRNKGNFPGRFSGRQFSNSRSEMNVSTLELGDSALYLCASSGVAVSTDTQYFGPGTRLTVL.

This clone was observed a handful of times. CDR3 nucleotides: TGTGCCAGCAGTTGGGACGACACTGAAGCTTTCTTT. As protein: CASSWDDTEAFF. The chain carries TRBV12-3 or TRBV12-4 and TRBJ1-1; a possible D gene is TRBD1 (5 bases). Deletions cut 4 bases from V and 3 bases from J, with 6 bases between. The CDR3 loop spans 12 amino acids.

J is TRBJ2-3 and V is TRBV19; maybe TRBD1 (7 bases). The CDR3 extends over 15 amino acids. V lost 3 bases and J 5 bases, leaving 15 bases between the germline ends. CDR1 is LNHDA and CDR2 is SQIVND in the germline V gene (reference sequence). The chain's CDR3 is CASSIMGQGGDTQYF. DNA of the CDR3: TGTGCCAGTAGTATCATGGGGCAGGGGGGAGATACGCAGTATTTT. Based on the CDR3 plus reference TRBV19 and TRBJ2-3, the full variable domain is DGGITQSPKYLFRKEGQNVTLSCEQNLNHDAMYWYRQDPGQGLRLIYYSQIVNDFQKGDIAEGYSVSREKKESFPLTVTSAQKNPTAFYLCASSIMGQGGDTQYFGPGTRLTVL.

The V gene is TRBV29-1, the J gene TRBJ2-1; 10 positions match TRBD2. V was clipped by 4 bases and J by 5 bases; unmatched bases: 2. This CDR3 comprises 13 residues. CDR1 is SQVTM, CDR2 ANQGSEA, per germline. The CDR3 reads CSVVGTSDNEQFF. The CDR3 DNA reads TGCAGCGTTGTTGGGACTAGCGACAATGAGCAGTTCTTC.

This clone was counted a single time. The chain joins TRBV2 to TRBJ2-3, with 9 bases that match TRBD2. Germline V gene data show CDR1 as SNHLY and CDR2 as FYNNEI. The CDR3 length is 18 residues. The ends lost 6 bases at V and 2 bases at J; junction bases unmatched: 15. The CDR3 bases are TGTGCCAGCAGCCTAAGGGCTAGCGGGAAAGGGACCACAGATACGCAGTATTTT. Residues: CASSLRASGKGTTDTQYF.

This clone was seen a single time. V is TRBV4-3 and J is TRBJ1-1; D remains ambiguous. The germline gives CDR1 LGHNA, CDR2 YSLEER. Between the trimmed V and J ends, which lost 0 bases and 0 bases, there was a span of 8 bases. The CDR3 contains 15 residues. The CDR3 DNA reads as TGCGCCAGCAGCCAAGATAACTTTATGAACACTGAAGCTTTCTTT. Its protein product is CASSQDNFMNTEAFF.

This chain uses TRBV6-1 with TRBJ2-1, with D possibly TRBD2 on 6 matching bases. The V end lost 0 bases, the J end lost 2 bases, and 17 bases lay between the germline ends. The CDR3 contains 18 residues. Germline CDR1 reads MNHNS; CDR2 reads SASEGT. CDR3 region: CASSEALPQVAAYNEQFF. In nucleotides, the CDR3 is TGTGCCAGCAGTGAAGCGCTTCCCCAAGTAGCGGCCTACAATGAGCAGTTCTTC.

This clone is a singleton in its sample. V gene TRBV7-9 combines with J gene TRBJ1-4; 7 bases are shared with TRBD1. Germline loops: CDR1 SEHNR, CDR2 FQNEAQ (reference sequence). There are 19 residues in the CDR3. Germline trimming cut 5 bases from V and 0 bases from J; bases unmatched to any gene: 15. DNA of the CDR3: TGTGCCAGCAGCAAACTACGGACAGGAGGCTCCGCAACTAATGAAAAACTGTTTTTT. This encodes CASSKLRTGGSATNEKLFF.

The chain has TRBV6-4 and TRBJ2-1; no reliable D call. CDR1 is MRHNA, CDR2 SNTAGT, per germline. This CDR3 region has 14 residues. V was trimmed by 4 bases and J by 6 bases, leaving 13 bases between them. Here the CDR3 DNA reads TGTGCCAGCAGTGCTGGGGTTGGGTCCAATGAGCAGTTCTTC. The encoded protein is CASSAGVGSNEQFF.

This chain connects TRBV4-2 to TRBJ2-1; TRBD2 matches at 11 bases. The germline gives CDR1 LGHNA, CDR2 YNFKEQ. J was trimmed by 2 bases and V by 3 bases; bases with no gene match: 6. CDR3 length: 17 residues. CDR3 sequence (DNA): TGTGCCAGCAGCCAGCACCTAGCGGGAGGTCCCTACAATGAGCAGTTCTTC. Residues: CASSQHLAGGPYNEQFF.

The V call is TRBV13, the J call TRBJ2-7, with 8 bases that match TRBD2. The germline gives CDR1 PRHDT, CDR2 FYEKMQ (reference sequence). The CDR3 spans 14 residues. With 4 bases clipped from V and 3 bases from J, the junction kept 5 bases outside the gene matches. This CDR3 reads CASSSSGGFYEQYF. In nucleotides, the CDR3 is TGTGCCAGCAGCTCCAGCGGGGGTTTCTACGAGCAGTACTTC. Filled out from reference TRBV13 and TRBJ2-7, the complete variable domain reads AAGVIQSPRHLIKEKRETATLKCYPIPRHDTVYWYQQGPGQDPQFLISFYEKMQSDKGSIPDRFSAQQFSDYHSELNMSSLELGDSALYFCASSSSGGFYEQYFGPGTRLTVT.

This clone was picked up one time. The chain joins TRBV5-5 to TRBJ1-2; TRBD1 matches at 12 bases. J lost 4 bases, V lost 4 bases, and 5 bases had no gene match. Germline CDR1 SGHKS, CDR2 YYEKEE (reference sequence). This CDR3 contains 15 residues. The CDR3 region is CASSHGTGGAYGYTF. In nucleotides, the CDR3 is TGTGCCAGCAGCCACGGGACAGGGGGCGCCTATGGCTACACCTTC.

The V and J genes are TRBV9 and TRBJ1-2; D remains unclear. Trimming removed 3 bases from V and 4 bases from J, with 7 bases in between. The CDR3 length is 12 residues. Germline CDR1 is SGDLS and CDR2 is YYNGEE. DNA of the CDR3: TGTGCCAGCAGCGAGGGCAGCTATGGCTACACCTTC. The encoded protein is CASSEGSYGYTF. The full variable domain, completed using reference TRBV9 and TRBJ1-2, is DSGVTQTPKHLITATGQRVTLRCSPRSGDLSVYWYQQSLDQGLQFLIQYYNGEERAKGNILERFSAQQFPDLHSELNLSSLELGDSALYFCASSEGSYGYTFGSGTRLTVV.

This chain joins TRBV11-2 and TRBJ1-4; D unresolved. V lost 5 bases and J lost 0, with 7 bases in between. Germline V CDR1 and CDR2: SGHAT, FQNNGV. This CDR3 region has 14 residues. The CDR3 nucleotides are TGTGCCAGCAGCGCGGGAGCAACTAATGAAAAACTGTTTTTT. Translated: CASSAGATNEKLFF.

The chain couples TRBV5-1 to TRBJ1-1; TRBD1 aligns across 10 bases. In germline, CDR1 is SGHRS, CDR2 YFSETQ. CDR3 length: 14 amino acids. V lost 5 bases, J lost 4 bases, and 5 bases stayed unmatched. As DNA, the CDR3 is TGCGCCAGCAGGTGGGGGACAGGGGCCACTGAAGCTTTCTTT. It specifies CASRWGTGATEAFF.

This clone was detected once. The J gene is TRBJ1-1, the V gene TRBV30; maybe TRBD1 (5 bases). The CDR3 length is 12 residues. Trimming took 2 bases from V and 10 from J, leaving 14 bases between them. Germline loops: CDR1 GTSNPN, CDR2 SVGIG (reference sequence). Written as DNA, the CDR3 is TGTGCCTGGAGTCTCCCGGGGGGACGAGCTTTCTTT. This sequence encodes CAWSLPGGRAFF.

This chain's CDR3 is CASSLSGINNEQFF. The CDR3 DNA sequence: TGTGCCAGCAGTTTAAGCGGGATAAACAATGAGCAGTTCTTC. The chain joins TRBV28 to TRBJ2-1; 7 nucleotides match TRBD2. Per the germline V gene, CDR1 is MDHEN and CDR2 is SYDVKM. With V trimmed by 2 bases and J by 5 bases, 3 bases remained unmatched. The length of the CDR3 is 14 residues.

This sequence joins TRBV3-1 (or the pseudogene TRBV3-2) and TRBJ2-1; D is perhaps TRBD2 (7 bases). Germline CDR1 LGHDT, CDR2 YNNKEL (reference sequence). This CDR3 is built from 13 residues. The V end was cut by 4 bases, the J end by 10 bases, with 14 bases between. The CDR3 is CASSPKGGPEQFF. In nucleotides, the CDR3 is TGTGCCAGCAGCCCCAAGGGGGGGCCCGAGCAGTTCTTC.

V usage is TRBV29-1 and J usage is TRBJ2-5; the match to TRBD1 covers 7 bases. The CDR3 has 15 residues. The germline CDR1 and CDR2 sequences are SQVTM and ANQGSEA. Trimming removed 4 bases from V and 5 bases from J; junction bases left unmatched: 13. In nucleotides, the CDR3 is TGCAGCGTTGTACCCCAGGGGGTGTTTTGGGAGACCCAGTACTTC. It translates to CSVVPQGVFWETQYF. Complete variable domain (other parts from reference TRBV29-1 and TRBJ2-5): SAVISQKPSRDICQRGTSLTIQCQVDSQVTMMFWYRQQPGQSLTLIATANQGSEATYESGFVIDKFPISRPNLTFSTLTVSNMSPEDSSIYLCSVVPQGVFWETQYFGPGTRLLVL.

V usage is TRBV18 and J usage is TRBJ1-2, with a weak D call TRBD1 (5 bases). Germline assignment: CDR1 KGHSH and CDR2 LQKENI. This CDR3 has 16 residues. V was cut by 2 bases and J by 8 bases, with 21 bases left in between. CDR3 DNA: TGTGCCAGCTCACCAACCATCACGGGGGTGATCGGAGGCTACACCTTC. Translating it yields CASSPTITGVIGGYTF.

This clone was recorded a few times. V usage is TRBV7-2 and J usage is TRBJ1-1; D is undetermined. V lost 1 base and J 5 bases, leaving 5 bases between the germline ends. Germline V gene lookup returns CDR1 SGHTA and CDR2 FQGNSA. CDR3 size: 12 residues. CDR3 DNA: TGTGCCAGCAGCTTAGGTTGGACTGAAGCTTTCTTT. It codes for CASSLGWTEAFF. Variable domain in full (rest from reference TRBV7-2 and TRBJ1-1): GAGVSQSPSNKVTEKGKDVELRCDPISGHTALYWYRQSLGQGLEFLIYFQGNSAPDKSGLPSDRFSAERTGGSVSTLTIQRTQQEDSAVYLCASSLGWTEAFFGQGTRLTVV.